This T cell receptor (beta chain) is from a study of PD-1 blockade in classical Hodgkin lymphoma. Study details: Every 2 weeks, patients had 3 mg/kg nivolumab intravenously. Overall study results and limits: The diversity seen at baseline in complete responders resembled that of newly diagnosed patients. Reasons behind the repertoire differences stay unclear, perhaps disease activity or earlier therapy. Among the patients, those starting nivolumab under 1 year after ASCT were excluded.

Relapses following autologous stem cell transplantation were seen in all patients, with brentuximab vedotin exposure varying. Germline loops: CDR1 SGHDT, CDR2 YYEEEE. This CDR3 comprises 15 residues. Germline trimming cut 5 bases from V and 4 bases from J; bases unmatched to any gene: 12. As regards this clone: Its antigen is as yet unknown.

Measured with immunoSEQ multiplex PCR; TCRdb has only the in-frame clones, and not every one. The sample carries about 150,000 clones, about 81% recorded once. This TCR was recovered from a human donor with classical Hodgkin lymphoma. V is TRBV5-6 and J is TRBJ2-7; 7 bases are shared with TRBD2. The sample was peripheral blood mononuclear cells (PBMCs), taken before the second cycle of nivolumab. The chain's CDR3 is CASRARTTSRYEQYF. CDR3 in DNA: TGTGCCAGCAGGGCCCGCACGACTAGCCGGTACGAGCAGTACTTC.